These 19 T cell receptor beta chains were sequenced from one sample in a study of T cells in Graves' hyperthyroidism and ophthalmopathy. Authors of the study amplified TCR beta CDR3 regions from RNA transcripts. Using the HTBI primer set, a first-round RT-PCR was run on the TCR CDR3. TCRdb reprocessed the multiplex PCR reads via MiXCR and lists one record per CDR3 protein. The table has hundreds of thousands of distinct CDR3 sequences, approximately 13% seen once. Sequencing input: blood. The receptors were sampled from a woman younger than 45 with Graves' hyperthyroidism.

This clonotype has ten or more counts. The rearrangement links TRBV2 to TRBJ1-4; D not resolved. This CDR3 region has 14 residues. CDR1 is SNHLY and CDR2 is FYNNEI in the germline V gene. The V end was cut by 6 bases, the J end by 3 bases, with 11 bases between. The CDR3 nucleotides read TGTGCCAGCAGCGTTGGTGTGGCTAATGAAAAACTGTTTTTT. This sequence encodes CASSVGVANEKLFF.

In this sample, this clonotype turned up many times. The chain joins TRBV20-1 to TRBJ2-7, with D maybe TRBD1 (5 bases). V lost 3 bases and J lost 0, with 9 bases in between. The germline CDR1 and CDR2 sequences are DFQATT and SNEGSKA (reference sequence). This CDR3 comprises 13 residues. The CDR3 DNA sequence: TGCAGTGCTAGTGACAGTGACTCCTACGAGCAGTACTTC. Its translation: CSASDSDSYEQYF.

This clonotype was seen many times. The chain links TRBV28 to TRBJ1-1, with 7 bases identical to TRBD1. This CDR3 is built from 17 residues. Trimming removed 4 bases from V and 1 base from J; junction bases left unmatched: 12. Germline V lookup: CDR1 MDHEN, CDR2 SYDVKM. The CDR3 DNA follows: TGTGCCAGCAGTTACAGCCGGCAACAGGGGCGGAACACTGAAGCTTTCTTT. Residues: CASSYSRQQGRNTEAFF.

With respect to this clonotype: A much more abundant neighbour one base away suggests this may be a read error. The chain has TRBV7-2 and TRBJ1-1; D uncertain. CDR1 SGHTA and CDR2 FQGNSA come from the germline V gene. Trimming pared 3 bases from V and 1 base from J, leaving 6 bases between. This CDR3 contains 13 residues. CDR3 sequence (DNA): TGTGCCAGCAGCTTTCCACCGAACACTGAAGCTTTCTTT. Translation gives CASSFPPNTEAFF.

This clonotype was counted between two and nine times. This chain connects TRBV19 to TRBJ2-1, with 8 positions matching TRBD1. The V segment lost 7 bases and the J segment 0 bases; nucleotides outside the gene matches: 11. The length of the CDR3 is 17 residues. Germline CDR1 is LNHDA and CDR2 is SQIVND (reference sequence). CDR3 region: CASMGDRGVSSYNEQFF. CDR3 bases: TGTGCCAGTATGGGCGACAGGGGTGTAAGCTCCTACAATGAGCAGTTCTTC.

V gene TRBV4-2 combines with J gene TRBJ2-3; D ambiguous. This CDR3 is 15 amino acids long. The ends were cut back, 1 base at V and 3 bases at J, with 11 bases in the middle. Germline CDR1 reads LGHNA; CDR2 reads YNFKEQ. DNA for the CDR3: TGTGCCAGCAGCCAAGGCGTCGCTCTAACAGATACGCAGTATTTT. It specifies CASSQGVALTDTQYF.

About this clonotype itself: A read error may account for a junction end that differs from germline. For the CDR3, the DNA is TGTGCCAGCAGCTTAAAAGAGACCCACTACTTC. Protein: CASSLKETHYF. The chain couples TRBV11-2 to TRBJ2-5, with D hard to call. CDR1 SGHAT and CDR2 FQNNGV come from the germline V gene. The CDR3 runs to 11 residues.

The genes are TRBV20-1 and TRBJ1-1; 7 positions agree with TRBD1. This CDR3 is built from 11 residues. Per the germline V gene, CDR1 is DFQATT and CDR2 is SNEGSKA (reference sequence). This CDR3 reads CRGQLNTEAFF. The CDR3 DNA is TGCAGGGGACAGTTGAACACTGAAGCTTTCTTT.

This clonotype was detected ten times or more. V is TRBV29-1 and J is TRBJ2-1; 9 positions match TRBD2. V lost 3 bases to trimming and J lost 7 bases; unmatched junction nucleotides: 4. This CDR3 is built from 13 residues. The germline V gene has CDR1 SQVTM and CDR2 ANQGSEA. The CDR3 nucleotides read TGCAGCGTTGACAAGCGGGAGGATAATGAGCAGTTCTTC. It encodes CSVDKREDNEQFF.

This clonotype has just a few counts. The CDR3 is CASRDRVGRYEQYF. For the CDR3, the DNA is TGCGCCAGCAGGGACAGGGTTGGAAGATACGAGCAGTACTTC. The chain has TRBV10-2 and TRBJ2-7, with 8 nucleotides matching TRBD1. After removal of 6 bases from V and 4 bases from J, the junction contained 8 bases not matched to a gene. CDR1 is WSHSY, CDR2 SAAADI, per germline. This CDR3 is built from 14 residues.

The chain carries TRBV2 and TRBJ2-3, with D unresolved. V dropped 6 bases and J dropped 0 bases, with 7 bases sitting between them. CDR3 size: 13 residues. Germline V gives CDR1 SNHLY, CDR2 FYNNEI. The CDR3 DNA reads TGTGCCAGCAGCGGGCTTAGCACAGATACGCAGTATTTT. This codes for CASSGLSTDTQYF.

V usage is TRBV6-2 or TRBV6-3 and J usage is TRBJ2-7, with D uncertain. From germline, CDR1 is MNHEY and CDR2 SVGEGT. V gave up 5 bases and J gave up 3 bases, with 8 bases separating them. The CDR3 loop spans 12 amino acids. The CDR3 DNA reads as TGTGCCAGCAGTATGGATGTCTACGAGCAGTACTTC. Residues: CASSMDVYEQYF.

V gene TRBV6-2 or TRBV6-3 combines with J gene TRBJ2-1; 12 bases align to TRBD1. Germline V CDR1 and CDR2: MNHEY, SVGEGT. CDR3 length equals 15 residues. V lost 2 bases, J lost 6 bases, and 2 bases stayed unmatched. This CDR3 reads CASSYGDRGLNEQFF. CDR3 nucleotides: TGTGCCAGCAGTTACGGGGACAGGGGGCTCAATGAGCAGTTCTTC.

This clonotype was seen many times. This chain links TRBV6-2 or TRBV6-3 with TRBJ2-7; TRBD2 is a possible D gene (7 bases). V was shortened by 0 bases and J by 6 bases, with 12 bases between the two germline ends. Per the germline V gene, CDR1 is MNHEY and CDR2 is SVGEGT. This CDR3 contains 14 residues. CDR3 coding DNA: TGTGCCAGCAGTTACTCGGGGGGGCGCGGCGAGCAGTACTTC. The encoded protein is CASSYSGGRGEQYF.

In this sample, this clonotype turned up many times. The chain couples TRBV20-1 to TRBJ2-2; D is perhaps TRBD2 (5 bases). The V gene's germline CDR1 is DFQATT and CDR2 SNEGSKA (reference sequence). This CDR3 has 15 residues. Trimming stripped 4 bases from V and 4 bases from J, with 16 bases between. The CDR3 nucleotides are TGCAGTGCTACCAACCCGAACGGGGTCACCGGGGAGCTGTTTTTT. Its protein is CSATNPNGVTGELFF.

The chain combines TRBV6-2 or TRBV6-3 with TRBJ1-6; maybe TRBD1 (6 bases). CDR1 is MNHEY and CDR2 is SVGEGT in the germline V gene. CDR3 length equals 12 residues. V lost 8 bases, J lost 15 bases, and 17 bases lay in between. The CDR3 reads CASGPTGRVLHF. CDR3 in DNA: TGTGCCAGCGGCCCGACAGGTCGGGTCCTCCACTTT.

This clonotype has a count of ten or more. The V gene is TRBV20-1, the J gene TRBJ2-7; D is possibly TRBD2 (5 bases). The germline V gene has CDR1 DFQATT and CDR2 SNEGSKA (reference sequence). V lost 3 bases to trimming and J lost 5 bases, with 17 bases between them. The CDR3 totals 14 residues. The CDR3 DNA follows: TGCAGTGCTAGCTACTCCGGGGAATTCCACGAGCAGTACTTC. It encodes CSASYSGEFHEQYF.

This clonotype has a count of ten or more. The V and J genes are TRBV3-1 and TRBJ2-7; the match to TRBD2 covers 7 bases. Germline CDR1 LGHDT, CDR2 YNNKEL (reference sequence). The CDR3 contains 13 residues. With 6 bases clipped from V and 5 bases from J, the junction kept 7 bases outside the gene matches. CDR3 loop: CASRAAGVDEQYF. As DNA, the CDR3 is TGTGCCAGCAGGGCCGCGGGAGTGGACGAGCAGTACTTC.

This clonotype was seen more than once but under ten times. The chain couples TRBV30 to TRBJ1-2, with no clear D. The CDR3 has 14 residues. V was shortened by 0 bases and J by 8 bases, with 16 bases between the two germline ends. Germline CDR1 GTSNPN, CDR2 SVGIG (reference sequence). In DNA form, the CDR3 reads TGTGCCTGGAGTGTTATGGCAGACCTCGCGGGCTACACCTTC. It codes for CAWSVMADLAGYTF.